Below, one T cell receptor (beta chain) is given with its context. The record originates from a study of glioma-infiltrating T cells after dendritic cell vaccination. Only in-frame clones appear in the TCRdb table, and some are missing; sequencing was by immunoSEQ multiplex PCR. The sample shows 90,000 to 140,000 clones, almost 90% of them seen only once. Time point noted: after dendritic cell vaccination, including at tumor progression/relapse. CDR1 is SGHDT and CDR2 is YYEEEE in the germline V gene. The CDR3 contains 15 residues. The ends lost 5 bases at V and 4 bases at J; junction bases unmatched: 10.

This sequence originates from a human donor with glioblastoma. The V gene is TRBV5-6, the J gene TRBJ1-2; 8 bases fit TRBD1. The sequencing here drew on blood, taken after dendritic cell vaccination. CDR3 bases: TGTGCCAGCAGGGAGACCGGGACAGGTGGCTATGGCTACACCTTC. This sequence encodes CASRETGTGGYGYTF.